This is a list of T cell receptor beta chains from one sample in a study of blood T cell repertoires in COVID-19. The repertoire was sequenced with immunoSEQ multiplex PCR; TCRdb's copy has only in-frame clones and lacks some. Here the sample spans 200,000 to 250,000 clones, about four fifths being singletons. The specimen was peripheral blood. The receptors originated from an elderly woman with COVID-19, enrolled during active disease. Each CDR3 is given with its conserved first and last residue. The D gene is left open where the match is weak. Expanded clones are given a class, and other clones once, few, many or no size at all.

CDR3 DNA,CDR3 protein,J gene,D gene,V gene,clone size
TGCGCCAGCAGCTTGGCCTTCAGCGGGAGGGCCCCCGGGGAGCTGTTTTTT,CASSLAFSGRAPGELFF,TRBJ2-2,TRBD2,TRBV5-1,.
TGCGCCAGCAGCCAAGGGACAGAGAATTCACCCCTCCACTTT,CASSQGTENSPLHF,TRBJ1-6,.,TRBV4-1,.
TGTGCCACCGGACTCGGGAAGGGCTATGGCTACACCTTC,CATGLGKGYGYTF,TRBJ1-2,.,TRBV28,.
TGCGCCAGCAGCCAAGGACGGGGGGGGGCGCAGGGTCAGCCCCAGCATTTT,CASSQGRGGAQGQPQHF,TRBJ1-5,.,TRBV4-1,.
TGTGCCAGCAGTAAAGACACAGGGGTCCGCGGTCAGCCCCAGCATTTT,CASSKDTGVRGQPQHF,TRBJ1-5,TRBD1,TRBV2,once
TGTGCCAGCAGTGGGGGCCTTCCCCCGGTAGAGACCCAGTACTTC,CASSGGLPPVETQYF,TRBJ2-5,.,TRBV25-1,.
TGTGCCAGCAGCTTAGATATCAGTAAAATCCCTGAAGCTTTCTTT,CASSLDISKIPEAFF,TRBJ1-1,.,TRBV11-2,.
TGTGCCACCAGTCACAGGGGAGGCAATCAGCCCCAGCATTTT,CATSHRGGNQPQHF,TRBJ1-5,TRBD1,TRBV24-1,.
TGTGCCAGCAAGGAGGCCCCCACCGGGGAGCTGTTTTTT,CASKEAPTGELFF,TRBJ2-2,.,TRBV12-3/TRBV12-4,.
TGCGCCAGCACCAAGGACAGGTTCGAAAATGGCTACACCTTC,CASTKDRFENGYTF,TRBJ1-2,TRBD1,TRBV5-1,.
TGCAGTGCTCGTGGGGAGAGCAATCAGCCCCAGCATTTT,CSARGESNQPQHF,TRBJ1-5,.,TRBV20-1,.
TGTGCCAGCAGCTACACTAGCGGGAGTATCAATGAGCAGTTCTTC,CASSYTSGSINEQFF,TRBJ2-1,TRBD2,TRBV5-6,.
TGTGCCAGCAGTGTCCCCGCGGGTACGAACTCTGGAAACACCATATATTTT,CASSVPAGTNSGNTIYF,TRBJ1-3,.,TRBV6-1,.
TGTGCCAGCAGCTTACACTCTTCGAACACTGAAGCTTTCTTT,CASSLHSSNTEAFF,TRBJ1-1,.,TRBV7-2,.
TGTGCCAGCAGACCAGGGGGCGTCGGTCAGACCCAGTACTTC,CASRPGGVGQTQYF,TRBJ2-5,TRBD1,TRBV6-5,once
TGTGCCAGTAGTAGGGGACACCATTATAGCAATCAGCCCCAGCATTTT,CASSRGHHYSNQPQHF,TRBJ1-5,.,TRBV19,.
TGTGCCACCAGCAGAATTAGTCCCCAGAGGGAAGCTTTCTTT,CATSRISPQREAFF,TRBJ1-1,.,TRBV15,.
TGTGCCACCAGTGATTTTGGGACACTCCAACAGGATACGCAGTATTTT,CATSDFGTLQQDTQYF,TRBJ2-3,.,TRBV24-1,.
TGTGCCAGCAGCGTAGGGGGGACAGGTAATTCACCCCTCCACTTT,CASSVGGTGNSPLHF,TRBJ1-6,TRBD1,TRBV9,.
TGTGCCAGCACCCAGGGGCAGGATCAGCCCCAGCATTTT,CASTQGQDQPQHF,TRBJ1-5,.,TRBV6-5,once
TGCGCCAGCAGTCGGTCTCAAGAGACCCAGTACTTC,CASSRSQETQYF,TRBJ2-5,.,TRBV5-1,.
TGTGCCAGCAGCCATAGATCCCTCTCTGGAAACACCATATATTTT,CASSHRSLSGNTIYF,TRBJ1-3,.,TRBV14,.
TGTGCCAGCAGCGTAGCGGGGGACTCCTACAATGAGCAGTTCTTC,CASSVAGDSYNEQFF,TRBJ2-1,.,TRBV9,.
TGCGCCAGCAGCTCTGGGACAGGTGGGGGCTACACCTTC,CASSSGTGGGYTF,TRBJ1-2,TRBD1,TRBV5-1,.
TGTGCCAGCACCTACGGGGCGGGGAATGAAAAACTGTTTTTT,CASTYGAGNEKLFF,TRBJ1-4,.,TRBV6-5,once
TGTGCCAGCACATGGGGGCCCCGCCAAGGCTACACCTTC,CASTWGPRQGYTF,TRBJ1-2,.,TRBV6-5,.
TGTGCCAGCGCGCCTGGAGTAAACAGGGAACAGCCCCAGCATTTT,CASAPGVNREQPQHF,TRBJ1-5,.,TRBV7-6,.
TGTGCCAGCATCCGACTAGTTATGAACAATGAGCAGTTCTTC,CASIRLVMNNEQFF,TRBJ2-1,.,TRBV2,.
TGTGCCAGCAGTGAAGCCAGGGTTTTCCGATATGGCTACACCTTC,CASSEARVFRYGYTF,TRBJ1-2,.,TRBV2,.
TGTGCCAGCAGCCAAGGGAGTGTGGGGCTCAAAGCTAACTATGGCTACACCTTC,CASSQGSVGLKANYGYTF,TRBJ1-2,.,TRBV3-1/TRBV3-2,.
TGTGCCAGCTCACCCGGGACAGGGGGGAATCAGCCCCAGCATTTT,CASSPGTGGNQPQHF,TRBJ1-5,TRBD1,TRBV18,.
TGTGCCAGCACTGGGATAAGCGGGACCTACAATGAGCAGTTCTTC,CASTGISGTYNEQFF,TRBJ2-1,TRBD2,TRBV7-2,.
TGTGCCAGCAGCGGCAAGGACAGGGGGACCTATGGCTACACCTTC,CASSGKDRGTYGYTF,TRBJ1-2,TRBD1,TRBV25-1,.
TGCAGCGTTGAAATGCAGGGACAGTTCCTCTATGGCTACACCTTC,CSVEMQGQFLYGYTF,TRBJ1-2,TRBD1,TRBV29-1,few
TGTGCCAGCAGCCCAAGGACAGGACCAGTGGGTGAGCAGTACTTC,CASSPRTGPVGEQYF,TRBJ2-7,TRBD1,TRBV3-1/TRBV3-2,.
TGTGCCAGCAGTTCGACAGGGGACGCGCAGTATTTT,CASSSTGDAQYF,TRBJ2-3,TRBD1,TRBV6-5,.
TGTGCCAGCAGTTTACGGGGAAACACCATATATTTT,CASSLRGNTIYF,TRBJ1-3,.,TRBV28,.
TGTGCCAGCAGCAAAGGCTGGCCGAGACTACCAGAAAACAAGCAGTTCTTC,CASSKGWPRLPENKQFF,TRBJ2-1,.,TRBV21-1,.
TGCAGCGTCACGAGGGGGCCCACTGAAGCTTTCTTT,CSVTRGPTEAFF,TRBJ1-1,TRBD1,TRBV29-1,.